This section outlines one TCR beta chain sequence together with its context. Its antigen is still unknown. Base qualities are missing; no much larger clone stands one base away. Other DNA variants within this sample encode the same CDR3. Using the deep immunoSEQ assay, multiplex PCR amplified TCR CDR3 regions from genomic DNA. For each cell subset, the extracted genomic DNA was distributed evenly across all wells of several immunoSEQ 96-well plates, and each plate served as one replicate. For sorted subsets, each replicate PCR was loaded with approximately 190 ng genomic DNA, equivalent to 25,000 to 35,000 T cell genomes. Purified libraries were quantified with a Qubit 3.0 fluorometer, sized on a Bioanalyzer 2100, and re-quantified with the KAPA Library Quantification kit. Each immunoSEQ 96-well plate was sequenced on its own single-read 150-cycle Illumina NextSeq 550 flow cell. The original methods were these. Because the immunoSEQ output included only junctional sequences and no quality scores, the filtering could not be the same as the filtering used for full-length reads. Sequences were annotated with PyIR, a Python wrapper for IgBLAST v1.9, using IMGT germline references to assign V/J genes and CDR3. Reads were removed for weak V/J assignments (E-value above 1e-6), missing CDR3, stop codons, out-of-frame junctions, or ambiguous translated residues. V3J clonotypes were defined as sequences sharing an identical inferred V gene, J gene, and CDR3 amino acid sequence. Percentage overlap between repertoires was computed as shared unique clonotypes divided by the size of the smaller repertoire. Richness of each repertoire was evaluated using RTK rarefaction, the Chao1 estimator, and Recon v2.1 estimates of unobserved clonotypes. Generation probabilities for all TCRbeta clonotypes obtained by the gDNA method from a handful of donors were computed using OLGA. TCRdb obtained this table from immuneACCESS and retained in-frame rearrangements with V and J assigned. These tables miss some clones; where compared with another copy, unresolved V genes account for less than half of the shortfall, and the remainder is unexplained. The DNA was the basis for D and trimming; V, J and clone size are from that table. The sample data list about 2,100,000 clones, and about 92% of these were observed just once. The ten largest make up around 1.7% of the sample.

Based on the germline V gene (reference sequence), the CDR1 and CDR2 sequences are SEHNR and FQNEAQ. The CDR3 has 12 amino acids, counting the end cysteine and phenylalanine. Left in the record is the CDR3 DNA by itself, 36 bases read in frame from the first base. The junction carries 6 bases between V and J, which are trimmed by 2 bases and 6 bases respectively. The data were obtained in a study of shared clonotypes between healthy human individuals (dated by TCRdb to the early 2020s). The study in broad terms: The cohort included a few men and a couple of women between 18 and 49 years of age. For each donor, CD4 naive and CD4 memory were each run on three plates, CD8 naive on two plates, and CD8 memory on one plate. The study deeply sequenced blood TCR repertoires of five healthy adults to estimate repertoire size and the extent of clonotype sharing between individuals. To increase sequencing depth and limit assay-specific biases, TCR repertoire library preparation and sequencing were carried out by different laboratories using diverse techniques. Between about 0.8 and 9 billion PBMCs per donor were obtained by leukapheresis.

General findings and caveats noted by the study authors: Higher generation probabilities were observed for clonotypes shared by all four sorted-subset donors than for non-shared clonotypes. Incomplete sequencing was indicated by rarefaction of sorted-subset datasets, despite the large sequencing depth. Pairwise subsampling led to the expectation that sequencing depth would affect the degree of clonotype sharing among donors. Naive subsets generally had larger estimated clonotype richness than memory subsets. Because the study included a small number of donors, the genetic and exposure-history diversity represented was limited. Only blood was sampled, and tissue TCR repertoires likely differ from those in blood. Around 5.4% of naive CD4, around 3.6% of naive CD8, roughly 2.4% of memory CD4, and about 0.4% of memory CD8 clonotypes were shared across a few donors.

CD8 naive samples were obtained by positive selection for CCR7 among CD45RO-negative cells, yielding a CD45RA+CCR7+ population from which TemRA cells were excluded. Donors were healthy HIV-negative adults with no recently reported acute infections or vaccinations. All donors were Caucasian adults living in Nashville, Tennessee, USA. Blood was obtained by leukapheresis, after which PBMCs were separated by Ficoll-Histopaque density gradient centrifugation and cryopreserved in liquid nitrogen vapor phase. Analytical flow cytometry was used to check the purity and quantity of each magnetically sorted T cell population. Each sorted fraction had its genomic DNA isolated and then quantified by UV absorbance on a Nanodrop 2000c.

Material: naive CD8+ T cells from PBMCs. The cell subset or site label corresponds to: CD45RA+CCR7+. The source of this sequence is a man between 18 and 29 years old in good health. Some clones in this sample may be carry-over from other donors' samples. The chain is assembled from TRBV7-9 and TRBJ2-3; no D gene is confidently identified. The CDR3 has the sequence CASSLQGDTQYF. The bases are TGTGCCAGCAGCTTACAAGGGGATACGCAGTATTTT. Reference TRBV7-9 and TRBJ2-3 genes cover what lies past the CDR3, so the full variable domain is DTGVSQNPRHKITKRGQNVTFRCDPISEHNRLYWYRQTLGQGPEFLTYFQNEAQLEKSRLLSDRFSAERPKGSFSTLEIQRTEQGDSAMYLCASSLQGDTQYFGPGTRLTVL.